One T cell receptor beta chain is described in this entry. Its antigen is not known. Germline V gives CDR1 WSHSY, CDR2 SAAADI. The CDR3 is made up of 15 amino acids. Losses at the gene ends were 8 bases for V and 2 bases for J; bases not matched to a gene: 3. Specified time point: cycle 4 day 1 (C4D1), after more than 5 weeks of nivolumab. Every patient relapsed after autologous stem cell transplantation, and brentuximab vedotin exposure varied. The data were obtained in a study of PD-1 blockade in classical Hodgkin lymphoma. Study-level points and caveats: Any patient who commenced nivolumab under 1 year after ASCT was excluded.

Clones were read by immunoSEQ multiplex PCR, and TCRdb kept only the in-frame ones, dropping some. This table has roughly 94,000 clones, approximately 94% appearing once. The sample here was peripheral blood mononuclear cells (PBMCs), taken before the fourth cycle of nivolumab. The chain links TRBV10-2 to TRBJ2-3, with 14 bases matching TRBD2. The clonotype was recovered from a human donor with classical Hodgkin lymphoma. CDR3 nucleotides: TGCGCCAGCGGGGGACTAGCGGGAGCCACAGATACGCAGTATTTT. This translates into CASGGLAGATDTQYF.